This record looks at one T cell receptor beta chain sequence and its context. The record originates from a study of T cell changes during pregnancy in multiple sclerosis. CDR3 length: 15 amino acids. In germline, CDR1 is MNHEY, CDR2 SMNVEV (reference sequence). Trimming took 3 bases from V and 0 from J, leaving 11 bases between them. Libraries were prepared by immunoSEQ multiplex PCR; TCRdb keeps only in-frame clonotypes and omits some of them. This table holds tens of thousands of clones, around 90% found once. The TCR sequence derives from a female donor in good health, enrolled as a control in a pregnancy study. The sample was CD4+ T cells from peripheral blood mononuclear cells, taken in the second trimester of pregnancy. The rearrangement joins TRBV27 to TRBJ1-2; perhaps TRBD1 as D (6 bases). The CDR3 protein is CASSLGGGANYGYTF. CDR3 DNA: TGTGCCAGCAGTTTGGGAGGGGGAGCTAACTATGGCTACACCTTC.